The rows below give T cell receptor beta chains drawn from one sample of a study of CD8+ T cells in alopecia areata. The method was immunoSEQ multiplex PCR; TCRdb's version includes in-frame clones alone and lacks a portion of them. Found here are about 130,000 clones, around 60% of them singletons; the top ten hold less than 5.5%. The material was CD4+ T cells sorted from blood, obtained at week 0. All receptors derive from a human donor with alopecia areata. The CDR3 runs from the conserved cysteine through the conserved F or W. Each record gives: V gene, clone size, J gene, CDR3 protein. Size is omitted from some rows. Given values are once, few, many or a class for expanded clones.

V: TRBV4-3; size: few; J: TRBJ2-3; CDR3: CASSQGSGGHAADTQYF
V: TRBV7-2; size: few; J: TRBJ1-5; CDR3: CASSLGASSQPQHF
V: TRBV5-1; size: .; J: TRBJ2-1; CDR3: CASSLAGYMDEQFF
V: TRBV28; size: .; J: TRBJ2-3; CDR3: CASSLAGGESTDTQYF
V: TRBV7-9; size: once; J: TRBJ1-2; CDR3: CASSPPNYGYTF
V: TRBV7-9; size: .; J: TRBJ1-1; CDR3: CASSLAGGNGDTEAFF
V: TRBV6-5; size: .; J: TRBJ1-6; CDR3: CASSNFNSPLHF
V: TRBV5-1; size: .; J: TRBJ2-5; CDR3: CASSLGFATEETQYF
V: TRBV15; size: .; J: TRBJ2-3; CDR3: CATSRERVTDTQYF
V: TRBV28; size: .; J: TRBJ2-7; CDR3: CASSPGTTSSYEQYF
V: TRBV7-9; size: .; J: TRBJ1-1; CDR3: CASSQGVSGRSTEAFF
V: TRBV4-1; size: .; J: TRBJ1-2; CDR3: CASSQVLSTGEVGYGYTF
V: TRBV7-2; size: few; J: TRBJ2-4; CDR3: CASSLGGPSGVAKNIQYF
V: TRBV11-2; size: .; J: TRBJ1-2; CDR3: CASSLEPTAGYTF
V: TRBV7-2; size: .; J: TRBJ1-1; CDR3: CASSLGSLVYTEAFF
V: TRBV19; size: .; J: TRBJ1-1; CDR3: CASSIGRENTEAFF
V: TRBV18; size: .; J: TRBJ2-5; CDR3: CASSAARDQETQYF
V: TRBV4-1; size: .; J: TRBJ2-1; CDR3: CASSQSPSSYNEQFF
V: TRBV6-5; size: .; J: TRBJ2-7; CDR3: CASSYRTGPSSYEQYF
V: TRBV7-8; size: .; J: TRBJ1-4; CDR3: CASSPTGDRGEKLFF
V: TRBV2; size: few; J: TRBJ2-5; CDR3: CASRGQEETQYF
V: TRBV9; size: .; J: TRBJ2-7; CDR3: CASSVPGGDEQYF
V: TRBV10-3; size: few; J: TRBJ2-5; CDR3: CAISGLGTQETQYF
V: TRBV7-9; size: few; J: TRBJ2-2; CDR3: CASSAAGGAIGELFF
V: TRBV6-5; size: few; J: TRBJ1-2; CDR3: CASRGQSRGYTF
V: TRBV4-3; size: .; J: TRBJ2-1; CDR3: CASSHRLAGGDSHNEQFF
V: TRBV6-5; size: .; J: TRBJ2-3; CDR3: CASSFRGRVTDTQYF
V: TRBV13; size: once; J: TRBJ1-2; CDR3: CASSLGLGQSNYGYTF
V: TRBV10-3; size: few; J: TRBJ1-2; CDR3: CAISAAGTTNYGYTF
V: TRBV6-5; size: .; J: TRBJ1-2; CDR3: CASSADREDGYTF
V: TRBV4-3; size: .; J: TRBJ2-7; CDR3: CASSQGQANSYEQYF
V: TRBV5-4; size: .; J: TRBJ2-2; CDR3: CASSWSSATNTGELFF
V: TRBV5-1; size: few; J: TRBJ2-3; CDR3: CASSSGTVADTQYF
V: TRBV18; size: .; J: TRBJ2-7; CDR3: CASSPGTGSYEQYF